The sequence of this TCR beta chain was determined in a study of technical replicates of blood from several donors. Only in-frame clones appear in the TCRdb table, and some are missing; sequencing was by immunoSEQ multiplex PCR. Here the sample spans around 58,000 clones, around 86% being singletons. CDR3 length: 16 residues. V trimming: 2 bases; J trimming: 4 bases; junction bases outside the gene matches: 7. Germline CDR1 and CDR2: SGHTA and FQGTGA. The sample comprised PBMCs. This sequence was found in a human donor in good health. Some clones in this sample may be carry-over from other donors' samples. V gene TRBV7-3 combines with J gene TRBJ2-7; TRBD2 agrees at 11 bases. The CDR3 is CASSLFSGRGSYEQYF. CDR3 coding DNA: TGTGCCAGCAGCTTATTTAGCGGGAGGGGTTCGTACGAGCAGTACTTC.